The rows below give T cell receptor beta chains drawn from one sample of a study of CD8 T cells in Susac syndrome. TCRdb ran MiXCR on the immunoSEQ multiplex PCR reads and lists one entry per CDR3 protein. The sample gives about 180,000 distinct CDR3 sequences, around 94% of which show up once; more than 0.08% is in the top ten. Sequencing input: CD4+ T cells from PBMCs. The receptors were sampled from a human donor with Susac syndrome. Both conserved end residues are part of each CDR3. A D gene is named only where the DNA matches it firmly. Clone sizes are given selectively: once, few, many, or a class where the clone is expanded.

v_gene	j_gene	abundance	d_gene	CDR3nt	CDR3aa
TRBV6-1	TRBJ1-2	.	.	TGTGCCAGCAGGGACATAAGTTTGAAGGGCTACACCTTC	CASRDISLKGYTF
TRBV12-3/TRBV12-4	TRBJ1-3	once	.	TGTGCCAGCAGACTGACAGCCAGTTCTGGAAACACCATATATTTT	CASRLTASSGNTIYF
TRBV6-5	TRBJ1-1	.	.	TGTGCCAGCAGTTCTTACACTGAAGCTTTCTTT	CASSSYTEAFF
TRBV21-1	TRBJ2-2	.	.	TGTGCCAGCAGCTTCCCCGGGCAGGGGGTAGGGGAGCTGTTTTTT	CASSFPGQGVGELFF
TRBV7-2	TRBJ2-7	.	TRBD1	TGTGCCAGCACCGCGTCCCGGACAGGATCCTACGAGCAGTACTTC	CASTASRTGSYEQYF
TRBV7-9	TRBJ1-2	.	TRBD1	TGTGCCAGCAGCAAGGCAGGGGGGTCCTATGGCTACACCTTC	CASSKAGGSYGYTF
TRBV18	TRBJ1-2	once	.	TGTGCCAGCTCACCGGGGGTCAGAACTAACTATGGCTACACCTTC	CASSPGVRTNYGYTF
TRBV12-3/TRBV12-4	TRBJ1-6	.	TRBD1	TGTGCCAGCAGCTGGGCCGGACAGGGAAATTCACCCCTCCACTTT	CASSWAGQGNSPLHF
TRBV30	TRBJ2-2	.	TRBD1	TGTGCCTGGAGTGGACAACGGGACAGTCCGAACACCGGGGAGCTGTTTTTT	CAWSGQRDSPNTGELFF
TRBV18	TRBJ1-1	few	TRBD1	TGTGCCAGCTCGCCGGGACAGGGGGGCACTGAAGCTTTCTTT	CASSPGQGGTEAFF
TRBV29-1	TRBJ2-1	.	TRBD1	TGCAGCGTTGGGCAGGGGGACAATGAGCAGTTCTTC	CSVGQGDNEQFF
TRBV30	TRBJ1-5	.	.	TGTGCCTGGAGTGACAGGGTGGATCAGCCCCAGCATTTT	CAWSDRVDQPQHF
TRBV5-1	TRBJ1-4	.	.	TGCGCCAGCAGCTTGGAATCGTACAGCGAAAAACTGTTTTTT	CASSLESYSEKLFF
TRBV2	TRBJ1-1	.	.	TGTGCCAGCACGGGCGGGTTGGCCAACACTGAAGCTTTCTTT	CASTGGLANTEAFF
TRBV27	TRBJ2-1	.	.	TGTGCCAGCAGTTCGACAGGGACTTTTAGGAATGAGCAGTTCTTC	CASSSTGTFRNEQFF
TRBV18	TRBJ2-7	.	.	TGTGCCAGCTCACCGCTGGGACTGAAGGACGAGCAGTACTTC	CASSPLGLKDEQYF
TRBV10-3	TRBJ2-2	.	.	TGTGCCATCAGTGAGTTAAACGCTGAGGGCCCCGGGGAGCTGTTTTTT	CAISELNAEGPGELFF
TRBV3-1	TRBJ2-7	.	TRBD2	TGTGCCAGCAGCCAAAGAAGTTCTAGCGGGAGGGAGCAGTACTTC	CASSQRSSSGREQYF
TRBV12-3/TRBV12-4	TRBJ2-7	.	.	TGTGCCAGCAGCCCATCACTAGGGCCCATCGGCTACGAGCAGTACTTC	CASSPSLGPIGYEQYF
TRBV28	TRBJ1-2	once	.	TGTGCCAGCAGCTCAACCGGGACGGACTATGGCTACACCTTC	CASSSTGTDYGYTF
TRBV12-3/TRBV12-4	TRBJ2-7	.	.	TGTGCCAGCAGAGAGGGCCGAAGCTACGAGCAGTACTTC	CASREGRSYEQYF
TRBV28	TRBJ2-1	.	.	TGTGCCAGCAGTTTCTTTAGGAATGAGCAGTTCTTC	CASSFFRNEQFF
TRBV5-4	TRBJ1-5	.	.	TGTGCCAGCAGCTTGGGGACAGATCAGCCCCAGCATTTT	CASSLGTDQPQHF
TRBV25-1	TRBJ2-2	.	.	TGTGCCAGCAGGGGGTCCGGGGAGCTGTTTTTT	CASRGSGELFF
TRBV7-2	TRBJ1-6	.	.	TGTGCCAGCAGCTTAGCGCTCCCAGTGGATTCACCCCTCCACTTT	CASSLALPVDSPLHF
TRBV2	TRBJ1-6	.	TRBD1	TGTGCCAGCAGACCGACAGGGATAAGTTCACCCCTCCACTTT	CASRPTGISSPLHF
TRBV4-2	TRBJ2-1	.	TRBD2	TGTGCCAGCAGCCTCACCGGGACTAGCGGTAACAATGAGCAGTTCTTC	CASSLTGTSGNNEQFF
TRBV27	TRBJ2-2	.	.	TGTGCCAGCAGTTTAGACGCCCAAACCACCGGGGAGCTGTTTTTT	CASSLDAQTTGELFF
TRBV14	TRBJ1-4	.	.	TGTGCCAGCAGCCAAGAACCAGGGAGTTTTGAAAAACTGTTTTTT	CASSQEPGSFEKLFF
TRBV12-5	TRBJ2-5	.	TRBD2	TGTGCTAGTGGTTTGGGGACTAGCGGGGGGTACCAAGAGACCCAGTACTTC	CASGLGTSGGYQETQYF
TRBV29-1	TRBJ2-3	.	.	TGCAGCGTAGTTGGGCAGGGGGATACGCAGTATTTT	CSVVGQGDTQYF
TRBV10-3	TRBJ2-3	.	TRBD2	TGTGCCACCCGACTAGCTAGCACAGATACGCAGTATTTT	CATRLASTDTQYF
TRBV6-1	TRBJ2-7	.	TRBD2	TGTGCCAGCAGTGAAGGAAGAGGGAGCGGGAGGCCCTACGAGCAGTACTTC	CASSEGRGSGRPYEQYF
TRBV29-1	TRBJ1-1	.	.	TGCAGCGTCGCTCCCAGGTTAACTTCCCCGTACACTGAAGCTTTCTTT	CSVAPRLTSPYTEAFF
TRBV9	TRBJ1-4	.	TRBD1	TGTGCCAGCAGCGCAGGGGGCGGGGAAAAACTGTTTTTT	CASSAGGGEKLFF
TRBV18	TRBJ2-5	.	TRBD1	TGTGCCAGCTCAGAGTTGACAGGGAATCAAGAGACCCAGTACTTC	CASSELTGNQETQYF
TRBV7-2	TRBJ1-5	.	.	TGTGCCAGCAGCTTAGATGCGGGGGGCAATCAGCCCCAGCATTTT	CASSLDAGGNQPQHF
TRBV20-1	TRBJ2-3	.	TRBD2	TGCAGTGTCGCTACTAGCGGGAGGCCGGCAGATACGCAGTATTTT	CSVATSGRPADTQYF
TRBV2	TRBJ2-7	.	TRBD2	TGTGCCAGCAAGTTGTTGCCGGGAGGGCCGGGTGAGCAGTACTTC	CASKLLPGGPGEQYF
TRBV4-1	TRBJ1-6	once	.	TGCGCCAGCAGCCAAGAAACTCGGAATTCACCCCTCCACTTT	CASSQETRNSPLHF
TRBV19	TRBJ1-2	.	.	TGTGCCAGTAGTATTATCCATCGGCAGGGTCATGGCTACACCTTC	CASSIIHRQGHGYTF
TRBV29-1	TRBJ2-5	.	.	TGCAGCGTTGCCTCTTGGACAACCGAGACCCAGTACTTC	CSVASWTTETQYF
TRBV28	TRBJ1-1	.	.	TGTGCCAGCAGCCTAAAAAACACTGAAGCTTTCTTT	CASSLKNTEAFF
TRBV20-1	TRBJ1-1	.	.	TGCAGTGTGTACGGGGGTATGAACACTGAAGCTTTCTTT	CSVYGGMNTEAFF
TRBV7-3	TRBJ1-1	.	TRBD1	TGTGCCAGCAGCTTAACAGGGGGCGGGAACACTGAAGCTTTCTTT	CASSLTGGGNTEAFF
TRBV10-1	TRBJ2-7	.	.	TGCGCCAGCAGTGAAGGGGGGCGCACCTACGAGCAGTACTTC	CASSEGGRTYEQYF
TRBV7-2	TRBJ2-1	.	TRBD2	TGTGCCAGCAGCATACGCTCCGGGACTAGCGGGAGACACAATGAGCAGTTCTTC	CASSIRSGTSGRHNEQFF
TRBV7-7	TRBJ2-2	.	.	TGTGCTAGCAGCTTAGACCAGACCACCGGGGAGCTGTTTTTT	CASSLDQTTGELFF
TRBV10-2	TRBJ2-1	once	.	TGCGCCAGCAGTGAGATAGTAGCCGGAGTCGAATTC	CASSEIVAGVEF
TRBV19	TRBJ2-4	.	TRBD2	TGTGCCAGTAGGGCTGTCGGGCGGGAGAGAGCCAAAAACATTCAGTACTTC	CASRAVGRERAKNIQYF
TRBV5-1	TRBJ2-2	.	.	TGCGCCAGCAGCTTGCCCCCGCACACCGGGGAGCTGTTTTTT	CASSLPPHTGELFF
TRBV7-9	TRBJ1-1	.	.	TGTGCCAGCAGCTTAGACGGCCCGAACACTGAAGCTTTCTTT	CASSLDGPNTEAFF
TRBV4-1	TRBJ2-4	.	.	TGCGCCAGCAGCCAACCGGGACGGACTAAAAACATTCAGTACTTC	CASSQPGRTKNIQYF
TRBV29-1	TRBJ1-1	.	.	TGCAGCGTCGGGACCCCTATGAACACTGAAGCTTTCTTT	CSVGTPMNTEAFF
TRBV28	TRBJ1-5	.	.	TGTGCCAGCAGTTTCGTAGGTGGGTACGGCAATCAGCCCCAGCATTTT	CASSFVGGYGNQPQHF
TRBV12-3/TRBV12-4	TRBJ2-7	.	TRBD1	TGTGCCAGCAGTCGGGGACAGGTTGACTACGAGCAGTACTTC	CASSRGQVDYEQYF
TRBV14	TRBJ1-3	.	.	TGTGCCAGCAGCCATGGAAACACCATATATTTT	CASSHGNTIYF
TRBV18	TRBJ2-5	once	.	TGTGCCAGCTCACGAATGACTAGAGAAGAGACCCAGTACTTC	CASSRMTREETQYF
TRBV4-1	TRBJ1-5	.	TRBD1	TGCGCCAGCAGCCCAGGTCCAGGACAGGGGGCGAGCGGCAATCAGCCCCAGCATTTT	CASSPGPGQGASGNQPQHF
TRBV19	TRBJ1-1	.	.	TGTGCCAGTAGAGCCGTCGGGTGGAACACTGAAGCTTTCTTT	CASRAVGWNTEAFF